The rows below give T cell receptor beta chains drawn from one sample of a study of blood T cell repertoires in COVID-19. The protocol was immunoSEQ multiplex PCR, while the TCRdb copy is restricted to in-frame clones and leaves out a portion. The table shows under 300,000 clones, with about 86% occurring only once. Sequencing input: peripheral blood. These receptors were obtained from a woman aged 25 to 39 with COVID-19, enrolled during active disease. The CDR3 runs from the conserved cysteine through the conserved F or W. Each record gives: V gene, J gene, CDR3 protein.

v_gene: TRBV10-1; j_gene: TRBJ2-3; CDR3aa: CASSPTVKDTQYF
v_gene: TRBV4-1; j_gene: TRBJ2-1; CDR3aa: CASSPSGTGVLKGQFF
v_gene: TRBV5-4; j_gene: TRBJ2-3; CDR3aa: CASSLALAGGTSTDTQYF
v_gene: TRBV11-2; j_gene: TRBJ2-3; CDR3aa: CASSSPAGLSTDTQYF
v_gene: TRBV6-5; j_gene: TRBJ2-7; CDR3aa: CASSLERKGAYEQYF
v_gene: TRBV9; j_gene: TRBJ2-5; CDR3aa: CASSGRGTSVKETQYF
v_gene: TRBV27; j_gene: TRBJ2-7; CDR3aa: CASSLRGQVDEQYF
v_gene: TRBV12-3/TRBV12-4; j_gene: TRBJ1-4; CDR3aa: CASARDRGEKLFF
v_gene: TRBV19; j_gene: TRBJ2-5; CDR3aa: CASSYTGQQETQYF
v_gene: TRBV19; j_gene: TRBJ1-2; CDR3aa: CASTEVCPNYGYTF
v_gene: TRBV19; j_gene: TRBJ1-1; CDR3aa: CASSWRREGFEAFF
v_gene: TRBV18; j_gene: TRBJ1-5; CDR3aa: CASSLQGAIGNQPQHF
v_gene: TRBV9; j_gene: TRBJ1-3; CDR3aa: CASSVGGGGADTIYF
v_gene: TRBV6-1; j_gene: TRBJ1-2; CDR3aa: CASSEVATGGYGYTF
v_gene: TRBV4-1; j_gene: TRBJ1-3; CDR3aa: CASSGGRGWGGTIYF
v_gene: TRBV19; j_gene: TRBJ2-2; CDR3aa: CASSGTGVGELFF
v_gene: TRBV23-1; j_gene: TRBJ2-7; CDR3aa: CASSQIVGCPYEQYF
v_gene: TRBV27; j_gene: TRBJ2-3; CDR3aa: CASSLLGAASTDTQYF
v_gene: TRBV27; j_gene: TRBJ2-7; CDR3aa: CASSFTPRYRGDSWEQYF
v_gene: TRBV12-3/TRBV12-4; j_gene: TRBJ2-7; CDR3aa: CASSSGGIYEQYF
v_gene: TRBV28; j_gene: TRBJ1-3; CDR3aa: CASSSRGEGDTIYF
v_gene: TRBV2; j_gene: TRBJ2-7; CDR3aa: CASIETGSYEQYF
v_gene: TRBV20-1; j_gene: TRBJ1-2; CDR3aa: CSTAGGYTF
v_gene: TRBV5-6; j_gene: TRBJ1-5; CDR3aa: CASSWGGDNQPQHF
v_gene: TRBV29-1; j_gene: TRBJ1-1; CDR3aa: CSVVSQGESTEAFF